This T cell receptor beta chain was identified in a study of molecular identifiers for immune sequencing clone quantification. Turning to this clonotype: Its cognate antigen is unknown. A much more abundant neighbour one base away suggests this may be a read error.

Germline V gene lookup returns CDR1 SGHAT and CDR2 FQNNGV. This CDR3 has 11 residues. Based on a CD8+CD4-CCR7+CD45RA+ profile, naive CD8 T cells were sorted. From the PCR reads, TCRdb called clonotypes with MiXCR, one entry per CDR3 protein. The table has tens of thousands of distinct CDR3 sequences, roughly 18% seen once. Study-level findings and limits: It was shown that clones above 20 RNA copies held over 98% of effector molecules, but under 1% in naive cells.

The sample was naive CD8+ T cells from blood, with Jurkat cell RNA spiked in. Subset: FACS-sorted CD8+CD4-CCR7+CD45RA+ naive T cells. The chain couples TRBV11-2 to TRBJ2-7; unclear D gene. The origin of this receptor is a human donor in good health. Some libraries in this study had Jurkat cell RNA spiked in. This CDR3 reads CASSRSNEQCF. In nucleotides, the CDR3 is TGTGCCAGCAGCAGGTCCAACGAGCAGTGCTTC.